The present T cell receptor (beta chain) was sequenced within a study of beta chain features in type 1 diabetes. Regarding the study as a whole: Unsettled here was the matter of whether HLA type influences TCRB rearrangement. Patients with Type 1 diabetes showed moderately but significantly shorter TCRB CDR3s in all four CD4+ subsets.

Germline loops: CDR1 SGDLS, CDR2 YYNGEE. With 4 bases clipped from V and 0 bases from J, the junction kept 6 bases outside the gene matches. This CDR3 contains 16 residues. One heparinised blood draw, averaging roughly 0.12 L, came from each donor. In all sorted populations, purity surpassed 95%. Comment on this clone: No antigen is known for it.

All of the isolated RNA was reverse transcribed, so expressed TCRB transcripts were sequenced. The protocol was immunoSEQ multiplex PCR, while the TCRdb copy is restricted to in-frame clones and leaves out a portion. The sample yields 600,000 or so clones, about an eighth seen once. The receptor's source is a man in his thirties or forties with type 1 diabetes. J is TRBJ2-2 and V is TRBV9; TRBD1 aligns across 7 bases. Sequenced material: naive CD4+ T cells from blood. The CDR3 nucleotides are TGTGCCAGCAGCCTAACAGGGACAGCGAACACCGGGGAGCTGTTTTTT. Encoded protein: CASSLTGTANTGELFF.